This entry describes one TCR beta chain. The antigen is not known. CDR1 is MDHEN and CDR2 is SYDVKM in the germline V gene. The CDR3 covers 16 residues. Definition of naive CD8+ T cells rested on a CD45RO-CCR7+CD27+CD95- profile. This entry belongs to a study of CXCR3-negative and CXCR3-positive naive CD8 T cells. Findings of the study overall: Relative to CXCR3-negative naive cells, CXCR3-positive naive cells had more hydrophobic TRB CDR3s. Whereas memory cells differed, naive CXCR3-negative and CXCR3-positive cells shared similar TRBV-TRBJ usage. Naive subsets had comparable surface CD5; TCR strength was inferred from TRB CDR3 properties. Partial loss of CXCR3 expression followed cryopreservation; most assays used fresh PBMCs.

UMI-labeled 5' RACE yielded the TRB cDNA libraries. From its re-call of the 5' RACE reads, TCRdb lists each CDR3 protein once, without DNA. This listing includes under 85,000 distinct CDR3 sequences. The chain recombines TRBV28 with TRBJ2-7; TCRdb outputs TRBD1, but without DNA this stays unchecked. The sample taken for sequencing was naive CXCR3+ CD8+ T cells from blood. Stated subset: CD45RO-CCR7+CD27+CD95- naive CD8+ T cells expressing CXCR3 (TNR3+). The receptor was isolated from a human donor in good health. Some clones in this sample may be carry-over from other donors' samples. The CDR3 reads CASSRTVDRLGHEQYF.